This entry lists 31 T cell receptor beta chains sequenced from one sample in a study of blood T cell repertoires in COVID-19. Clones were sequenced by immunoSEQ multiplex PCR, and TCRdb holds only the in-frame ones, with some missing. The sample yields tens of thousands of clones, roughly three quarters seen once. The sequenced material came from peripheral blood. Source of these receptors: a man in his sixties or seventies with COVID-19, enrolled during active disease.

The V gene is TRBV7-2, the J gene TRBJ1-6; D not certain. CDR3 length: 14 residues. CDR1 and CDR2 (germline): SGHTA, FQGNSA. V shed 2 bases and J shed 8 bases, with 10 bases lying between them. This CDR3 reads CASSLKRWDSPLHF. The CDR3 DNA follows: TGTGCCAGCAGCTTAAAGAGGTGGGATTCACCCCTCCACTTT.

This clone came up once. This sequence joins TRBV19 and TRBJ2-5; TRBD2 is a possible D gene (7 bases). V gave up 3 bases and J gave up 6 bases, with 14 bases separating them. The CDR3 has 14 amino acids. CDR1 is LNHDA, CDR2 SQIVND, per germline (reference sequence). The CDR3 here is CASSIVGGQKTQYF. In DNA form, the CDR3 reads TGTGCCAGTAGTATCGTCGGGGGGCAGAAGACCCAGTACTTC.

The chain joins TRBV29-1 to TRBJ2-1, with 15 nucleotides matching TRBD2. CDR3 size: 15 residues. V was pared by 4 bases and J by 6 bases, with 4 bases of the junction left unmatched. Germline loops: CDR1 SQVTM, CDR2 ANQGSEA. DNA of the CDR3: TGCAGCGTTGGACCGGGACTAGCGGGAGGCAATGAGCAGTTCTTC. Translation: CSVGPGLAGGNEQFF.

The chain links TRBV19 to TRBJ1-4; 10 bases line up with TRBD1. The CDR3 consists of 17 residues. The germline V gene has CDR1 LNHDA and CDR2 SQIVND (reference sequence). The V gene end was trimmed by 5 bases and the J gene end by 0 bases; junction bases not matched to a gene: 6. CDR3 region: CASSSGTGVATNEKLFF. CDR3 nucleotide sequence: TGTGCCAGTAGTTCCGGGACAGGGGTTGCAACTAATGAAAAACTGTTTTTT.

Only one count was recorded for this clone. In DNA form, the CDR3 reads TGTGCCAGCAGCGTCTCCGGAGCCGGAGGGTCGGATACGCAGTATTTT. Protein product: CASSVSGAGGSDTQYF. The chain employs TRBV9 and TRBJ2-3; D is possibly TRBD2 (6 bases). Germline V gene sequence: CDR1 SGDLS, CDR2 YYNGEE. Trimming left V 2 bases short and J 6 bases short, with 19 bases between. This CDR3 has 16 amino acids.

The rearrangement joins TRBV18 to TRBJ1-4; TRBD1 agrees at 9 bases. Germline CDR1 reads KGHSH; CDR2 reads LQKENI. V was pared by 3 bases and J by 8 bases, with 10 bases of the junction left unmatched. The CDR3 sequence is 16 residues long. CDR3 DNA sequence: TGTGCCAGCTCACCGGGACAGGGATCGAGAGGGGAAAAACTGTTTTTT. It yields the protein CASSPGQGSRGEKLFF.

This chain links TRBV23-1 with TRBJ2-7; 11 bases align to TRBD2. TRBV23-1 is designated an ORF whose function remains uncertain. The CDR3 spans 15 residues. Unmatched junction bases numbered 8, after V lost 7 bases and J lost 3 bases. CDR3 protein: CASTPTSGRCYEQYF. DNA of the CDR3: TGCGCCAGCACACCAACTAGCGGGAGATGCTACGAGCAGTACTTC.

The chain uses TRBV5-1 and TRBJ2-7, with D possibly TRBD2 on 5 matching bases. Trimming cost V 5 bases and J 1 base, with 13 bases left between them. This CDR3 is built from 14 residues. CDR1 SGHRS and CDR2 YFSETQ come from the germline V gene. CDR3 bases: TGCGCCAGCAGAAAGGGAGCAGAATCCTACGAGCAGTACTTC. This encodes CASRKGAESYEQYF.

This chain links TRBV6-5 with TRBJ2-7; 8 bases are a match to TRBD2. Germline V gives CDR1 MNHEY, CDR2 SVGAGI. V shed 7 bases, J shed 3 bases, and the junction held 11 bases outside the gene matches. The length of the CDR3 is 15 residues. The CDR3 DNA sequence: TGTGCCAGCACCCGGGGGGGCGGGAACATCTACGAGCAGTACTTC. This codes for CASTRGGGNIYEQYF.

The genes are TRBV21-1 and TRBJ2-7; no check of the table's D call, TRBD2, against the DNA was made. TRBV21-1 is flagged as a pseudogene. The CDR3 consists of 11 residues. In DNA form, the CDR3 reads TGTGCCAGCTGTGGAGGTGCCGAGCAGTACTTC. Its translation is CASCGGAEQYF.

The chain uses TRBV5-1 and TRBJ1-1; TRBD1 matches at 8 bases. Germline assignment: CDR1 SGHRS and CDR2 YFSETQ. This CDR3 has 14 amino acids. V was pared by 5 bases and J by 0 bases, with 3 bases of the junction left unmatched. CDR3 bases: TGCGCCAGCAGTCAGGGGGCGGTGAACACTGAAGCTTTCTTT. It yields the protein CASSQGAVNTEAFF.

The chain combines TRBV28 with TRBJ1-1; no firm D call. Trimming stripped 8 bases from V and 7 bases from J, with 17 bases between. This CDR3 is built from 13 residues. CDR1 is MDHEN and CDR2 is SYDVKM in the germline V gene. This CDR3 is CASVTRAFGEAFF. The DNA of the CDR3 is TGTGCCAGCGTTACGCGGGCCTTTGGTGAAGCTTTCTTT.

V usage is TRBV7-2 and J usage is TRBJ1-2; D is unclear. This CDR3 spans 14 amino acids. With 1 base removed from V and 3 bases from J, the gap between germline ends came to 9 bases. Germline V gives CDR1 SGHTA, CDR2 FQGNSA. CDR3 in amino acids: CASSLDGSDYGYTF. As DNA, the CDR3 is TGTGCCAGCAGCTTAGACGGGTCTGACTATGGCTACACCTTC.

V usage is TRBV10-3 and J usage is TRBJ1-2; TRBD1 matches 8 bases. V lost 7 bases, J lost 9 bases, and 7 bases stayed unmatched. Germline V gene sequence: CDR1 ENHRY, CDR2 SYGVKD. The CDR3 contains 12 residues. CDR3 sequence reads: CAITLDRESYTF. In DNA form, the CDR3 reads TGTGCCATCACCTTGGACAGGGAAAGCTACACCTTC.

The rearrangement joins TRBV18 to TRBJ2-1, with a weak D call TRBD1 (6 bases). Trimming stripped 0 bases from V and 2 bases from J, with 17 bases between. The CDR3 length is 18 residues. Germline CDR1 reads KGHSH; CDR2 reads LQKENI. In DNA, the CDR3 is TGTGCCAGCTCACCACCAGCCAGGGGAATTGTGGCCTACAATGAGCAGTTCTTC. It yields the protein CASSPPARGIVAYNEQFF.

This clone was seen a handful of times. The V call is TRBV4-3, the J call TRBJ1-4; no firm D call. The CDR3 totals 15 residues. Germline CDR1 is LGHNA and CDR2 is YSLEER. Trimming pared 0 bases from V and 8 bases from J, leaving 13 bases between. In DNA form, the CDR3 reads TGCGCCAGCAGCCAAGACCCCGGGAGCGTGGAAAAACTGTTTTTT. This gives the protein CASSQDPGSVEKLFF.

V and J are TRBV15 and TRBJ1-4, with TRBD1 matching over 8 bases. V trimming: 3 bases; J trimming: 4 bases; junction bases outside the gene matches: 4. This CDR3 spans 15 amino acids. Germline V gene data show CDR1 as LNHNV and CDR2 as YYDKDF (reference sequence). Here the CDR3 DNA reads TGTGCCACCAGCAGGGGACAGGCTATTAATGAAAAACTGTTTTTT. It yields the protein CATSRGQAINEKLFF.

The rearrangement links TRBV7-2 to TRBJ1-2; D is ambiguous. Germline CDR1 SGHTA, CDR2 FQGNSA. V was trimmed by 5 bases and J by 14 bases, leaving 27 bases between them. This CDR3 has 15 residues. The CDR3 DNA is TGTGCCAGCAGCCCCTCCCCCGCGGGCGCAGGAGGTATTACCTTC. Amino acids: CASSPSPAGAGGITF.

V is TRBV5-6 and J is TRBJ2-1, with 9 bases lining up with TRBD1. Germline V CDR1 and CDR2: SGHDT, YYEEEE. Trimming cost V 5 bases and J 9 bases; bases outside gene matches: 9. This CDR3 is 14 amino acids long. For the CDR3, the DNA is TGTGCCAGCAGTACAGGGGGCGGGAACAGTGAGCAGTTCTTC. It is translated as CASSTGGGNSEQFF. The complete variable domain, with remaining parts taken from reference TRBV5-6 and TRBJ2-1, reads DAGVTQSPTHLIKTRGQQVTLRCSPKSGHDTVSWYQQALGQGPQFIFQYYEEEERQRGNFPDRFSGHQFPNYSSELNVNALLLGDSALYLCASSTGGGNSEQFFGPGTRLTVL.

This chain connects TRBV5-5 to TRBJ2-2; D remains unclear. CDR3 size: 13 residues. V was pared by 4 bases and J by 4 bases, with 8 bases between. Germline CDR1 SGHKS, CDR2 YYEKEE (reference sequence). In nucleotides, the CDR3 is TGTGCCAGCAGCCGTCCGGGCACCGGGGAGCTGTTTTTT. Amino acids: CASSRPGTGELFF.

This chain joins TRBV28 and TRBJ1-2; maybe TRBD1 (6 bases). This CDR3 is built from 17 residues. The V gene lost 1 base and the J gene lost 0 bases, with 15 bases spanning the gap. From germline, CDR1 is MDHEN and CDR2 SYDVKM. The CDR3 nucleotides are TGTGCCAGCAGTTTATTGGGGGGGCGCGGGGCTAACTATGGCTACACCTTC. It codes for CASSLLGGRGANYGYTF.

The chain joins TRBV6-2 or TRBV6-3 to TRBJ2-1, with 15 bases matching TRBD2. The CDR3 runs 19 residues. The germline CDR1 and CDR2 sequences are MNHEY and SVGEGT. V lost 0 bases, J lost 4 bases, and 7 bases stayed unmatched. Here the CDR3 reads CASSYSHGLAGGPYNEQFF. The CDR3 nucleotides read TGTGCCAGCAGTTACTCTCACGGACTAGCGGGAGGGCCGTACAATGAGCAGTTCTTC.

This clone was seen more than once but under ten times. The chain combines TRBV19 with TRBJ2-3; no clear D gene. From germline, CDR1 is LNHDA and CDR2 SQIVND (reference sequence). The V end was cut by 2 bases, the J end by 2 bases, with 8 bases between. The CDR3 is 14 residues long. The CDR3 is CASSIKRFTDTQYF. The CDR3 DNA reads as TGTGCCAGTAGTATAAAACGGTTCACAGATACGCAGTATTTT.

This clone occurred a few times. The chain uses TRBV5-5 and TRBJ2-3, with 14 bases aligning to TRBD2. In germline, CDR1 is SGHKS, CDR2 YYEKEE (reference sequence). The CDR3 is 16 residues long. J gave up 3 bases and V 4 bases, and 4 bases lay outside the gene matches. The CDR3 region is CASSPGLAGVTDTQYF. The CDR3 DNA reads as TGTGCCAGCAGCCCGGGACTAGCGGGAGTAACAGATACGCAGTATTTT.

The chain couples TRBV5-1 to TRBJ1-2, with D maybe TRBD1 (6 bases). The CDR3 contains 13 residues. Deletions cut 4 bases from V and 4 bases from J, with 11 bases between. Germline V gene data show CDR1 as SGHRS and CDR2 as YFSETQ. CDR3 coding DNA: TGCGCCAGCAGCGGCGGGGGCCTCTATGGCTACACCTTC. Translation gives CASSGGGLYGYTF. The full variable domain, completed using reference TRBV5-1 and TRBJ1-2, is KAGVTQTPRYLIKTRGQQVTLSCSPISGHRSVSWYQQTPGQGLQFLFEYFSETQRNKGNFPGRFSGRQFSNSRSEMNVSTLELGDSALYLCASSGGGLYGYTFGSGTRLTVV.

The chain is built from TRBV28 and TRBJ2-7; 9 bases map to TRBD2. The V gene end was trimmed by 3 bases and the J gene end by 4 bases; junction bases not matched to a gene: 4. The CDR3 consists of 14 residues. Germline CDR1 is MDHEN and CDR2 is SYDVKM. In nucleotides, the CDR3 is TGTGCCAGCAGTTTTAGCGGGAGTAGGTACGAGCAGTACTTC. It is translated as CASSFSGSRYEQYF. Supplemented by reference TRBV28 and TRBJ2-7, the full variable domain reads DVKVTQSSRYLVKRTGEKVFLECVQDMDHENMFWYRQDPGLGLRLIYFSYDVKMKEKGDIPEGYSVSREKKERFSLILESASTNQTSMYLCASSFSGSRYEQYFGPGTRLTVT.

The chain carries TRBV18 and TRBJ2-1; D perhaps matches TRBD2 (5 bases). There are 15 residues in the CDR3. Germline V gives CDR1 KGHSH, CDR2 LQKENI. V was clipped by 1 base and J by 3 bases, with 10 bases between them. For the CDR3, the DNA is TGTGCCAGCTCACCACTTGTGGGAGACTACAATGAGCAGTTCTTC. Translating gives CASSPLVGDYNEQFF.

The V gene is TRBV12-5, the J gene TRBJ1-1; D gene unclear. CDR3 size: 14 residues. Trimming cost V 1 base and J 4 bases, with 10 bases left between them. Germline CDR1 reads LGHNT; CDR2 reads FRNRAP. CDR3 coding DNA: TGTGCTAGTGGTTTGGGTGCGGCTGGCACTGAAGCTTTCTTT. Its protein is CASGLGAAGTEAFF.

The J gene is TRBJ1-1, the V gene TRBV7-2; the match to TRBD1 covers 8 bases. V shed 5 bases, J shed 5 bases, and the junction held 7 bases outside the gene matches. This CDR3 is 14 amino acids long. The germline gives CDR1 SGHTA, CDR2 FQGNSA. The CDR3 loop is CASSEIRGRTEAFF. The DNA for the CDR3 is TGTGCCAGCAGCGAGATCAGGGGGCGAACTGAAGCTTTCTTT. The whole variable domain, filled in from reference TRBV7-2 and TRBJ1-1, reads GAGVSQSPSNKVTEKGKDVELRCDPISGHTALYWYRQSLGQGLEFLIYFQGNSAPDKSGLPSDRFSAERTGGSVSTLTIQRTQQEDSAVYLCASSEIRGRTEAFFGQGTRLTVV.

V usage is TRBV6-5 and J usage is TRBJ2-7; 7 nucleotides line up with TRBD1. Germline V gene data show CDR1 as MNHEY and CDR2 as SVGAGI. CDR3 length equals 14 residues. Trimming at V came to 2 bases and at J to 12 bases, leaving 13 bases not matched to a gene. Here the CDR3 reads CASSYPDRDDFRYF. CDR3 bases: TGTGCCAGCAGTTACCCAGACAGGGATGACTTTCGGTACTTC.

This chain links TRBV5-1 with TRBJ1-5, with unresolved D. The V and J ends lost 0 bases and 6 bases respectively, with 10 bases between them. CDR1 and CDR2 from the germline V gene are SGHRS and YFSETQ. This CDR3 spans 14 amino acids. CDR3 amino acids: CASSLEAGLQPQHF. As DNA, the CDR3 is TGCGCCAGCAGCTTGGAGGCAGGCCTTCAGCCCCAGCATTTT. The whole variable domain, remainder taken from reference TRBV5-1 and TRBJ1-5, is KAGVTQTPRYLIKTRGQQVTLSCSPISGHRSVSWYQQTPGQGLQFLFEYFSETQRNKGNFPGRFSGRQFSNSRSEMNVSTLELGDSALYLCASSLEAGLQPQHFGDGTRLSIL.